Included here is one T cell receptor (beta chain) sequence, with context. Clones were sequenced by immunoSEQ multiplex PCR, and TCRdb holds only the in-frame ones, with some missing. The data show under 150,000 clones, with approximately 80% seen just once and 38% held by the top ten. This sample is drawn from a study of blood T cell repertoires in COVID-19. Study summary: The study drew acute and convalescent COVID-19 samples from the United States, Italy and Spain.

The CDR3 is made up of 16 amino acids. After removal of 1 base from V and 1 base from J, the junction contained 5 bases not matched to a gene. Germline V gene lookup returns CDR1 SGHAT and CDR2 FQDESV (reference sequence). The sequence was collected from a human donor in a cohort sampled during active COVID-19. Sequencing was performed on peripheral blood. The V and J genes are TRBV11-1 and TRBJ2-3, with TRBD2 matching over 7 bases. DNA for the CDR3: TGTGCCAGCAGCTTAGTAGGGGACTACCGCACAGATACGCAGTATTTT. This sequence encodes CASSLVGDYRTDTQYF.